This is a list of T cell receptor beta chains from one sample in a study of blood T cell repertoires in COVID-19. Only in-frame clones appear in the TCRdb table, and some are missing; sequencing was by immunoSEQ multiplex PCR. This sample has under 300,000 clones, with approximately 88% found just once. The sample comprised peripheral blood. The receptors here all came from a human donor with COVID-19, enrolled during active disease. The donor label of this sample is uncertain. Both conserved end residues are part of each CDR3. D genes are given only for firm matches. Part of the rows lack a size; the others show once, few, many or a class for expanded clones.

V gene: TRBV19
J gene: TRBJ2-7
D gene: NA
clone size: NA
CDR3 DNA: TGTGCCAGTCGCGGGGCGGGGTCCTACGAGCAGTACTTC
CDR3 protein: CASRGAGSYEQYF

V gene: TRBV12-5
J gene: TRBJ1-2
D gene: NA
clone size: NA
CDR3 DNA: TGTGCTAGTGGTTTGGGTGTGGGAGTCACACTCGGCTACACCTTC
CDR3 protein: CASGLGVGVTLGYTF

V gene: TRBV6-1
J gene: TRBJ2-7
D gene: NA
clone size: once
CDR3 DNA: TGTGCCAGCAGTGAAGCCCTGGGCGTGGCTTGGGAGCAGTACTTC
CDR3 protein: CASSEALGVAWEQYF

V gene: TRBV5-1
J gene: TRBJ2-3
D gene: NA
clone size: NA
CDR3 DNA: TGCGCCAGCAGCCCGGCGGGACTCCCGGTAGCAGATACGCAGTATTTT
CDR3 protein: CASSPAGLPVADTQYF

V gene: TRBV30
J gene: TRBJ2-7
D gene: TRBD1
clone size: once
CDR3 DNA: TGTGCCTGGAGTGTTACAGGGGTGGACGAGCAGTACTTC
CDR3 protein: CAWSVTGVDEQYF

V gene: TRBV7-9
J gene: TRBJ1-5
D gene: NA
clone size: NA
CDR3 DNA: TGTGCCAGCAGCACGACAGATAGCAATCAGCCCCAGCATTTT
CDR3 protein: CASSTTDSNQPQHF

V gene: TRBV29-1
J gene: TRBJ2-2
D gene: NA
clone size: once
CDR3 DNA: TGCAGCGTTGAAGATCTTCACGGGAGACCTAGCACCGGGGAGCTGTTTTTT
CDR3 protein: CSVEDLHGRPSTGELFF

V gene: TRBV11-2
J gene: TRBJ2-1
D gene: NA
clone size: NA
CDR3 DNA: TGTGCCAGCAGCTTAGGGGTCGGGAACAATGAGCAGTTCTTC
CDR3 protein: CASSLGVGNNEQFF

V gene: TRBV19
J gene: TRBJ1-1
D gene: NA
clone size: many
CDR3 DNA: TGTGCCAGTAGTATCTCCAGGGACACTGAAGCTTTCTTT
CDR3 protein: CASSISRDTEAFF

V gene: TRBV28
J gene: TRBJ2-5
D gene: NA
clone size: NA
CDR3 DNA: TGTGCCAGCAGTCTACCGACAGTTCAAGAGACCCAGTACTTC
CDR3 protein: CASSLPTVQETQYF

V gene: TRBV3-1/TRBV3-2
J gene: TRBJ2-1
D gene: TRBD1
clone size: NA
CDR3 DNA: TGTGCCAGCAGCCTAATCGGGACAGGGGGCAATGAGCAGTTCTTC
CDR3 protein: CASSLIGTGGNEQFF

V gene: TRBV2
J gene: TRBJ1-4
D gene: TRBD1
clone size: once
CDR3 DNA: TGTGCCAGCGTCAAAGGGGGCAGAACTAATGAAAAACTGTTTTTT
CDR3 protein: CASVKGGRTNEKLFF

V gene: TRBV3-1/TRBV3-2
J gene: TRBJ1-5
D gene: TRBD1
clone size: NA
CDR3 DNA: TGTGCCAGCAGCCAAGGCGGGACAGGGGGTCCCTATAGCAATCAGCCCCAGCATTTT
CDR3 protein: CASSQGGTGGPYSNQPQHF

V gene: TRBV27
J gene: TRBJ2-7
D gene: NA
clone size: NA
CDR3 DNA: TGTGCCAGCAGTTCCAGGGCTTTGGGGGGCTACGAGCAGTACTTC
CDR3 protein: CASSSRALGGYEQYF

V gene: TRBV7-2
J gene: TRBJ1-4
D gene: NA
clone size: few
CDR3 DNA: TGTGCCAGCAGCTCACAGGCGACGGAGAGTGAAAAACTGTTTTTT
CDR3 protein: CASSSQATESEKLFF

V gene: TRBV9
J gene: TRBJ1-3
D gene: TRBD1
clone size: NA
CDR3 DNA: TGTGCCAGCAGCGTTGGGACAGGAGGAATCTCTGGAAACACCATATATTTT
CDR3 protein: CASSVGTGGISGNTIYF

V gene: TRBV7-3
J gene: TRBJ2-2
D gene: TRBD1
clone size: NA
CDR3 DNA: TGTGCCAGCAGCTTAGGGGCAGGGGGCGCGACCGGGGAGCTGTTTTTT
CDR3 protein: CASSLGAGGATGELFF

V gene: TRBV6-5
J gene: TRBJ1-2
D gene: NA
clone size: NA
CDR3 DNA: TGTGCCAGCAGTTACGTCGCAGGATCCTATGGCTACACCTTC
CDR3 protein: CASSYVAGSYGYTF

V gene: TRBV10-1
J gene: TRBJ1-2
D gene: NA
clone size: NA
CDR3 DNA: TGCGCCAACACGCGGCAGGGCAAAAGTAGCTACACCTTC
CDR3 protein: CANTRQGKSSYTF

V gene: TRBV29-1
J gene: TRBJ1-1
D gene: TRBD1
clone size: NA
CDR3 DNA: TGCAGCGTCGGAACAGGGGCGGGCACTGAAGCTTTCTTT
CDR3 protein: CSVGTGAGTEAFF

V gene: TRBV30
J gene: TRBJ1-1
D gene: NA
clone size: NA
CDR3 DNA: TGTGCCTGGAGTAAAAGTGGGGGCTGGGACACTGAAGCTTTCTTT
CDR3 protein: CAWSKSGGWDTEAFF

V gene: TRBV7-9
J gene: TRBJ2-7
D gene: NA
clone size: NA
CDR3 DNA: TGTGCCAGCAGCTTAGCCGGGGGCTACGAGCAGTACTTC
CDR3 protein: CASSLAGGYEQYF